Listed below are T cell receptor beta chains from one sample, sequenced in a study of shared clonotypes between healthy human individuals. Repertoires were generated with immunoSEQ multiplex PCR, while TCRdb's copy carries only in-frame clones and drops some. The sample includes 2 million to 2.5 million clones, 92% of them seen just once. Material: naive CD4+ T cells from PBMCs. The source of these receptors is a man aged 18 to 35 in good health. Some clones in this sample may be carry-over from other donors' samples. Both conserved end residues are part of each CDR3. A D gene is named only where the DNA matches it firmly. Size tells how often a clone was seen (once, few, many) or the class of an expanded clone, and some rows leave it out.

>.|.|TRBV23-1|TRBJ1-2
TGCGCCAGCAGTCAAAACAGGTCCTACTATGGCTACACCTTC
CASSQNRSYYGYTF
>once|.|TRBV14|TRBJ1-1
TGTGCCAGCAGCCAAGGGTGGATGAACACTGAAGCTTTCTTT
CASSQGWMNTEAFF
>.|.|TRBV10-3|TRBJ1-1
TGTGCCACCCGCGAAGTACTGTCGAACACTGAAGCTTTCTTT
CATREVLSNTEAFF
>.|.|TRBV7-2|TRBJ2-1
TGTGCCAGCAGCTTATGGGTCCTCGAGCAGTTCTTC
CASSLWVLEQFF
>.|.|TRBV7-9|TRBJ2-7
TGTGCCAGCAGCTTAGTATCGGCCAGAGCCTACGAGCAGTACTTC
CASSLVSARAYEQYF
>.|TRBD1|TRBV6-5|TRBJ2-7
TGTGCCAGTAGGGCAACGAGGGGGCTCTACGAGCAGTACTTC
CASRATRGLYEQYF
>.|.|TRBV5-1|TRBJ2-3
TGCGCCAGCAGCCCCACGGGTCCCCGGCAGGATACGCAGTATTTT
CASSPTGPRQDTQYF
>.|TRBD1|TRBV18|TRBJ2-7
TGTGCCAGCTCACCCTTGGGACAGTACGAGCAGTACTTC
CASSPLGQYEQYF
>.|TRBD2|TRBV5-4|TRBJ2-1
TGTGCCAGCAGCTTGTCTCGGACTAGCGGGACGAATGAGCAGTTCTTC
CASSLSRTSGTNEQFF
>.|.|TRBV7-2|TRBJ2-5
TGTGCCAGCAGCTTAGGTCCGAGTCGGGAGACCCAGTACTTC
CASSLGPSRETQYF
>.|.|TRBV6-6|TRBJ2-3
TGTGCCAGCAGCCCGACTAGAGATACGCAGTATTTT
CASSPTRDTQYF
>few|.|TRBV21-1|TRBJ1-1
TGTGCCAGCAGCAAAACTGGGGACGTCGAAACTGAAGCTTTCTTT
CASSKTGDVETEAFF
>once|.|TRBV7-9|TRBJ1-5
TGTGCCAGCAGCTCGGGGACAAACCAGCCCCAGCATTTT
CASSSGTNQPQHF
>.|.|TRBV7-7|TRBJ2-5
TGTGCCAGCAGCTCAGGGGTGAAGGAGACCCAGTACTTC
CASSSGVKETQYF
>.|.|TRBV9|TRBJ2-5
TGTGCCAGCAGCGTAGGGCAGCAAGAGACCCAGTACTTC
CASSVGQQETQYF
>.|.|TRBV2|TRBJ2-3
TGTGCCAGCAGCCCCCCAGGGACGACAGATACGCAGTATTTT
CASSPPGTTDTQYF
>.|.|TRBV20-1|TRBJ1-2
TGCAGTGCTTCTGACAGCTATGGCTACACCTTC
CSASDSYGYTF
>.|TRBD2|TRBV27|TRBJ2-3
TGTGCCAGCAGTTTACTAGCGGGCGGCGCAGATACGCAGTATTTT
CASSLLAGGADTQYF
>.|TRBD2|TRBV6-5|TRBJ2-1
TGTGCCAGCAGGGGGGCGGGAGGCCTCAATGAGCAGTTCTTC
CASRGAGGLNEQFF
>.|.|TRBV28|TRBJ2-3
TGTGCCAGCAGTTTTTGGGGGCTTAGCACAGATACGCAGTATTTT
CASSFWGLSTDTQYF
>.|TRBD2|TRBV28|TRBJ2-3
TGTGCCAGCAGTCCCCGGACTAGCGGGCGCACAGATACGCAGTATTTT
CASSPRTSGRTDTQYF
>.|TRBD2|TRBV5-1|TRBJ2-1
TGCGCCAGCAGCCCGGGGGGACTAGCGGGAGGCAGAGGCGATGAGCAGTTCTTC
CASSPGGLAGGRGDEQFF